This T cell receptor beta chain derives from a study of beta chain features in type 1 diabetes. Germline loops: CDR1 SNHLY, CDR2 FYNNEI. V shed 6 bases and J 0 bases; nucleotides not matched to a gene: 7. This CDR3 is built from 15 residues. This clone was counted only a few times. Its antigen is not identified. TCRB transcripts that were expressed got sequenced, as all of the isolated RNA had been reverse transcribed. The table came from immunoSEQ multiplex PCR; TCRdb's copy has only in-frame clones and leaves some out. The repertoire has approximately 240,000 clones, around 15% of them found once; the top ten carry about 0.078%. Study conclusions and caveats: Small HLA sub-analyses could not settle whether HLA shapes TCRB rearrangement. Type 1 diabetes patients had moderately but significantly shorter TCRB CDR3s in all four CD4+ subsets.

Sequenced: naive CD4+ T cells from blood. The chain recombines TRBV2 with TRBJ2-7; 8 bases align to TRBD1. This sequence was found in a man aged 25-45 years with type 1 diabetes. The chain's CDR3 is CASSPDRALSYEQYF. CDR3 bases: TGTGCCAGCAGCCCGGACAGGGCCCTCTCCTACGAGCAGTACTTC.